The 15 T cell receptor beta chains listed next were all sequenced from one sample in a study of blood T cell repertoires in COVID-19. Clones were read by immunoSEQ multiplex PCR, and TCRdb kept only the in-frame ones, dropping some. The table lists a few hundred thousand clones, approximately 92% of them singletons. The specimen was PBMCs or T cells enriched from blood (not recorded which). The source is a woman aged 25 to 39 who had recovered from COVID-19.

The chain couples TRBV27 to TRBJ1-5; 7 bases line up with TRBD1. The V gene's germline CDR1 is MNHEY and CDR2 SMNVEV (reference sequence). The V gene end was trimmed by 3 bases and the J gene end by 3 bases; junction bases not matched to a gene: 5. The CDR3 consists of 15 residues. The CDR3 sequence: CASSFTGAHNQPQHF. The CDR3 DNA reads as TGTGCCAGCAGTTTCACAGGGGCCCACAATCAGCCCCAGCATTTT.

The chain recombines TRBV6-2 or TRBV6-3 with TRBJ1-1; D is undetermined. There are 11 residues in the CDR3. Germline V CDR1 and CDR2: MNHEY, SVGEGT. V was shortened by 6 bases and J by 4 bases, with 6 bases between the two germline ends. The CDR3 spells CASSSGTEAFF. The CDR3, as DNA: TGTGCCAGCAGCAGCGGCACTGAAGCTTTCTTT.

This sequence joins TRBV20-1 and TRBJ2-7, with TRBD2 as a possible D gene (5 bases). The V gene's germline CDR1 is DFQATT and CDR2 SNEGSKA (reference sequence). CDR3 length equals 11 residues. V lost 2 bases to trimming and J lost 7 bases, with 9 bases between them. CDR3 DNA sequence: TGCAGTGCTAGAAGCGGATCAGAGCAGTACTTC. Amino acid sequence: CSARSGSEQYF.

The V gene is TRBV28, the J gene TRBJ2-3; D is perhaps TRBD2 (6 bases). Germline CDR1 reads MDHEN; CDR2 reads SYDVKM. This CDR3 spans 16 amino acids. The V gene lost 4 bases and the J gene lost 0 bases, with 14 bases spanning the gap. CDR3 in amino acids: CASSSTSRTSTDTQYF. The DNA for the CDR3 is TGTGCCAGCAGTTCAACTAGCAGAACTAGCACAGATACGCAGTATTTT.

The rearrangement links TRBV6-5 to TRBJ2-7; 7 positions agree with TRBD1. J gave up 6 bases and V 5 bases, and 13 bases lay outside the gene matches. In germline, CDR1 is MNHEY, CDR2 SVGAGI. The CDR3 length is 15 residues. This CDR3 is CASSNRDSPIREQYF. As DNA, the CDR3 is TGTGCCAGCAGTAACCGGGACAGCCCCATCCGCGAGCAGTACTTC.

The J gene is TRBJ2-3, the V gene TRBV28; 9 bases align to TRBD2. The germline V gene encodes CDR1 MDHEN and CDR2 SYDVKM. Trimming cost V 8 bases and J 5 bases; bases outside gene matches: 11. The CDR3 runs 15 residues. CDR3 coding DNA: TGTGCCAGCTCTTTCGAGCGGGGGGCAGGAGATACGCAGTATTTT. Translating it yields CASSFERGAGDTQYF.

In DNA form, the CDR3 reads TGCGCCAGCAGCCCCCCAAGGGACACATACAATGAGCAGTTCTTC. Translation gives CASSPPRDTYNEQFF. This sequence joins TRBV5-1 and TRBJ2-1, with D tentatively TRBD1 (6 bases). The CDR3 extends over 15 amino acids. V lost 4 bases and J 4 bases, leaving 15 bases between the germline ends. Germline V lookup: CDR1 SGHRS, CDR2 YFSETQ. The full variable domain, with the rest looked up from reference TRBV5-1 and TRBJ2-1, is KAGVTQTPRYLIKTRGQQVTLSCSPISGHRSVSWYQQTPGQGLQFLFEYFSETQRNKGNFPGRFSGRQFSNSRSEMNVSTLELGDSALYLCASSPPRDTYNEQFFGPGTRLTVL.

This clone appeared once. The rearrangement uses TRBV2 and TRBJ1-3, with D possibly matching TRBD1 (6 bases). Germline-derived CDR1 and CDR2 are SNHLY and FYNNEI. V gave up 10 bases and J gave up 0 bases, with 25 bases separating them. The length of the CDR3 is 18 residues. The DNA of the CDR3 is TGTGCCATCTCAACCGAAGCCACAGGGCAGAGCTCTGGAAACACCATATATTTT. Its translation: CAISTEATGQSSGNTIYF.

This clone appeared once. The rearrangement links TRBV6-1 to TRBJ2-1; 10 positions match TRBD2. The CDR3 spans 15 residues. V shed 6 bases and J 2 bases; nucleotides not matched to a gene: 4. Germline loops: CDR1 MNHNS, CDR2 SASEGT. Here the CDR3 DNA reads TGTGCCAGCAGAAGACTAGCGGGTACCTACAATGAGCAGTTCTTC. Protein: CASRRLAGTYNEQFF.

The chain couples TRBV7-9 to TRBJ2-3; D may be TRBD1 (6 bases). This CDR3 spans 14 amino acids. Germline V gene sequence: CDR1 SEHNR, CDR2 FQNEAQ (reference sequence). Trimming cost V 5 bases and J 6 bases, with 15 bases left between them. The CDR3: CASSRTDLDDTQYF. The CDR3 DNA is TGTGCCAGCAGCAGGACAGACCTCGATGATACGCAGTATTTT.

The gene calls are TRBV21-1 and TRBJ1-2; the table gives TRBD1 as D, unverified against the DNA. TRBV21-1 is tagged as a pseudogene. This CDR3 is built from 17 residues. DNA of the CDR3: TGTGCCAGCAGCAAAGAATCTCCGGGACAGACCTACTATGGCTACACCTTC. The encoded protein is CASSKESPGQTYYGYTF.

The chain carries TRBV9 and TRBJ2-3, with 7 bases that match TRBD2. The ends lost 4 bases at V and 5 bases at J; junction bases unmatched: 10. The germline V gene has CDR1 SGDLS and CDR2 YYNGEE. This CDR3 is built from 15 residues. CDR3 region: CASSSRTSFEDTQYF. CDR3 in DNA: TGTGCCAGCAGCTCCCGGACTAGTTTTGAAGATACGCAGTATTTT.

The V call is TRBV9, the J call TRBJ2-1; 8 nucleotides match TRBD2. CDR3 length: 19 amino acids. The trim removed 0 bases at V and 0 bases at J, leaving 11 bases unmatched. Germline V gene lookup returns CDR1 SGDLS and CDR2 YYNGEE. CDR3 nucleotide sequence: TGTGCCAGCAGCGTAGCTAGCGGGCCTGATATGAGCTCCTACAATGAGCAGTTCTTC. Translated: CASSVASGPDMSSYNEQFF.

The genes are TRBV30 and TRBJ1-5, with D perhaps TRBD1 (6 bases). Germline CDR1 and CDR2: GTSNPN and SVGIG (reference sequence). The length of the CDR3 is 17 residues. V was cut by 0 bases and J by 0 bases, with 15 bases left in between. CDR3 nucleotide sequence: TGTGCCTGGAGTGTATTCCCGGGACAAGTTAGCAATCAGCCCCAGCATTTT. This sequence encodes CAWSVFPGQVSNQPQHF.

V is TRBV28 and J is TRBJ1-5; D ambiguous. Germline CDR1 MDHEN, CDR2 SYDVKM. The CDR3 totals 16 residues. Between the trimmed V and J ends, which lost 2 bases and 4 bases, there was a span of 15 bases. The CDR3 DNA reads TGTGCCAGCAGTTTACACGCGGGATCGAGGAATCAGCCCCAGCATTTT. Its translation is CASSLHAGSRNQPQHF.